This T cell receptor (beta chain) was sequenced in a study of blood T cell repertoires in COVID-19. Measured with immunoSEQ multiplex PCR; TCRdb has only the in-frame clones, and not every one. The sample lists 85,000 to 100,000 clones, around 82% occurring once. Germline loops: CDR1 MNHEY, CDR2 SVGAGI. Trimming left V 2 bases short and J 11 bases short, with 13 bases between. The length of the CDR3 is 13 residues. The V and J genes are TRBV6-5 and TRBJ2-1; D is perhaps TRBD2 (6 bases). Sequenced input: peripheral blood. This clonotype originated in a man aged 50 or older who had recovered from COVID-19. CDR3 nucleotide sequence: TGTGCCAGCAGTTACGTTCGGGGACTGAAGCAGTTCTTC. This translates into CASSYVRGLKQFF.